This is a list of T cell receptor beta chains from one sample in a study of blood T cell repertoires in COVID-19. Libraries were prepared by immunoSEQ multiplex PCR; TCRdb keeps only in-frame clonotypes and omits some of them. Of about 300,000 clones in the sample, around nine tenths were seen once. Material for sequencing was PBMCs or T cells enriched from blood (not recorded which). The origin of the receptors is a woman between 50 and 59 years old who had been exposed to COVID-19. The CDR3 runs from the conserved cysteine through the conserved F or W. A D gene is named only where the DNA matches it firmly. Clone size is not always given. Where it is, it says once, few, many or a class for expanded clones.

TRBV3-1/TRBV3-2	TRBJ2-5	TRBD2	NA	TGTGCCAGCAGCCAAGATCCAGGACTAGCGGGGTCAGAGACCCAGTACTTC	CASSQDPGLAGSETQYF
TRBV19	TRBJ2-2	NA	NA	TGTGCCAGTAGTAAGGCGACAGGCGCGAACACCGGGGAGCTGTTTTTT	CASSKATGANTGELFF
TRBV11-2	TRBJ1-2	NA	NA	TGTGCCAGCAGCTTAGAGACGGGACTTTGGTATGGCTACACCTTC	CASSLETGLWYGYTF
TRBV5-4	TRBJ2-3	TRBD1	NA	TGTGCCAGCAGCTTGGTGGGGACAGCTAGCACAGATACGCAGTATTTT	CASSLVGTASTDTQYF
TRBV12-3/TRBV12-4	TRBJ1-5	NA	few	TGTGCCAGCAGGAGAGAAAATCAGCCCCAGCATTTT	CASRRENQPQHF
TRBV4-2	TRBJ2-7	NA	NA	TGTGCCAGCAGCCAAGGCGGCGGTTACGAGCAGTACTTC	CASSQGGGYEQYF
TRBV5-1	TRBJ1-6	NA	NA	TGCGCCAGCAGCAAGGAAGGGGGGGAGAATAATAATTCACCCCTCCACTTT	CASSKEGGENNNSPLHF
TRBV2	TRBJ1-2	NA	NA	TGTGCCAGCAGTGAGGCAGCTAACTATGGCTACACCTTC	CASSEAANYGYTF
TRBV24-1	TRBJ1-1	NA	NA	TGTGCCACCAGTGACCCGGACAGCACTGAAGCTTTCTTT	CATSDPDSTEAFF
TRBV3-1/TRBV3-2	TRBJ2-2	TRBD1	NA	TGTGCCAGCAGCGCCGGGACAGGGCTGAACACCGGGGAGCTGTTTTTT	CASSAGTGLNTGELFF
TRBV7-9	TRBJ1-1	NA	few	TGTGCCAGCAGCTCGCTCCCCACAGGGTACATGAACACTGAAGCTTTCTTT	CASSSLPTGYMNTEAFF
TRBV10-3	TRBJ2-7	TRBD2	NA	TGTGCCATCAGTGCCGGGACTAGCGGGGGCTACGAGCAGTACTTC	CAISAGTSGGYEQYF
TRBV6-2/TRBV6-3	TRBJ2-7	TRBD2	NA	TGTGCCAGCAGTTTAGCGGGGAAGGTCTACGAGCAGTACTTC	CASSLAGKVYEQYF
TRBV5-1	TRBJ2-1	NA	NA	TGCGCCAGCAGCCTCTGGGCACAGGGTTACAATGAGCAGTTCTTC	CASSLWAQGYNEQFF
TRBV4-2	TRBJ1-4	NA	few	TGTGCCAGCAGCCAAGCACAGAGTAACAATGAAAAACTGTTTTTT	CASSQAQSNNEKLFF
TRBV19	TRBJ1-5	NA	NA	TGTGCCAGTAGTATAGGGACAGCTAATCAGCCCCAGCATTTT	CASSIGTANQPQHF
TRBV5-4	TRBJ1-1	NA	NA	TGTGCCAGCAGCTTTAAGTTCAGGTCTGACACTGAAGCTTTCTTT	CASSFKFRSDTEAFF
TRBV7-9	TRBJ2-3	NA	NA	TGTGCCAGCAGCTTAGCAGGCAGGTCTTCAGATACGCAGTATTTT	CASSLAGRSSDTQYF
TRBV5-1	TRBJ2-3	NA	NA	TGCGCCAGCAGCTTGGCCTCAGGTATTAGCACAGATACGCAGTATTTT	CASSLASGISTDTQYF
TRBV4-1	TRBJ1-1	NA	NA	TGCGCCAGCAGCCAAGTCGCAGGGTCGAACACTGAAGCTTTCTTT	CASSQVAGSNTEAFF
TRBV19	TRBJ2-1	TRBD2	NA	TGTGCCAGTAGTATAAAGGTCTTGGGGCTAGCGGGGGGTTCAAGCTCCTACAATGAGCAGTTCTTC	CASSIKVLGLAGGSSSYNEQFF
TRBV6-4	TRBJ1-3	NA	NA	TGTGCCAGCAGTCCTCAAGACAGAGACAATCACTCTGGAAACACCATATATTTT	CASSPQDRDNHSGNTIYF
TRBV28	TRBJ2-1	NA	few	TGTGCCAGCAGTTTATCCGGACCAGGGGTGCAGTTCTTC	CASSLSGPGVQFF
TRBV30	TRBJ1-1	TRBD1	NA	TGTGCCTGGAGTTCACCCAGGACAGGGGCCGATCTTTTGAGGGACACTGAAGCTTTCTTT	CAWSSPRTGADLLRDTEAFF